This T cell receptor (beta chain) is from a study of cytomegalovirus exposure and HLA in healthy donors. PCR was performed using 60 Vbeta and 13 Jbeta primers. Data came from immunoSEQ multiplex PCR; TCRdb stores just in-frame clones and leaves some out. The sample carries over 100,000 clones, approximately 82% recorded once. The study, taken as a whole, reports: Among CMV-associated TCR beta chains, most appeared HLA-restricted in a later analysis.

As regards this clone: Antigen unknown.

The CDR3 length is 15 residues. Germline CDR1 reads SGHDN; CDR2 reads FVKESK. The V and J ends lost 1 base and 9 bases respectively, with 13 bases between them. The rearrangement joins TRBV14 to TRBJ1-6; D uncertain. Sequenced sample: PBMCs. This clonotype originated in a man younger than 45 in good health and CMV-seropositive. The CDR3 region is CASSQVAGEGSPLHF. DNA of the CDR3: TGTGCCAGCAGCCAAGTCGCCGGGGAGGGTTCACCCCTCCACTTT.